This T cell receptor beta chain was identified during a study of metastatic and nonmetastatic thyroid tumors. In the study overall: Repertoire comparisons spanned blood and tumor or nodule tissue from malignant and benign thyroid patients. General study results and limits: When malignant thyroid tumors were compared with benign nodules, TCR beta diversity was reportedly significantly higher in the malignant tumors. This held in both blood and tumor samples.

All patients were treatment-naive before thyroid surgery. Via MiXCR, TCRdb re-called the PCR reads. This sample carries some 14,000 clones, approximately 12% of them seen once, and the ten largest clones take roughly 15%. Relative to its sample, this clone is medium-sized. Its target is unknown. The specimen sequenced was blood. The receptor was isolated from a female donor with papillary thyroid cancer or a benign thyroid nodule (not recorded which). Some clones in this sample may be carry-over from other donors' samples.

CDR3 sequence: CASSLVFYEQYF. The CDR3 nucleotides are TGTGCCAGCAGCTTAGTATTCTACGAGCAGTACTTC. The V and J genes are TRBV7-8 and TRBJ2-7; D not certain. Between the trimmed V and J ends, which lost 1 base and 3 bases, there was a span of 4 bases. Germline lookup yields CDR1 SGHVS and CDR2 FQNEAQ. This CDR3 region has 12 residues.